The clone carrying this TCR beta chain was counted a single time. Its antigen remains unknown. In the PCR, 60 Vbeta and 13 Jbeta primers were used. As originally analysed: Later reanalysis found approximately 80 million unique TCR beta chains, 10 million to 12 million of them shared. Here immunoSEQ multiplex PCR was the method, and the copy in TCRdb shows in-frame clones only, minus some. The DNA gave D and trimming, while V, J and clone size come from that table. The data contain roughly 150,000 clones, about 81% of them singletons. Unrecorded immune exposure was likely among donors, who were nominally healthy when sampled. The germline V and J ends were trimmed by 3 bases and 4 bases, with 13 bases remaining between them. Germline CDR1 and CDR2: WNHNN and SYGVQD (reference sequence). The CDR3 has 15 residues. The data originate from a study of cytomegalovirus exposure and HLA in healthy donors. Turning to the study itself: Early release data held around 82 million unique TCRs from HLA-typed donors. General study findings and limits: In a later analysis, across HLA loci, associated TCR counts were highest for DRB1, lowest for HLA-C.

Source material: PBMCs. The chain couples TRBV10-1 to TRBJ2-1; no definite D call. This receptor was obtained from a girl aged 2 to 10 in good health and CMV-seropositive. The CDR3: CASSESNSQYNEQFF. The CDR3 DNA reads TGCGCCAGCAGTGAAAGTAACAGTCAATACAATGAGCAGTTCTTC.